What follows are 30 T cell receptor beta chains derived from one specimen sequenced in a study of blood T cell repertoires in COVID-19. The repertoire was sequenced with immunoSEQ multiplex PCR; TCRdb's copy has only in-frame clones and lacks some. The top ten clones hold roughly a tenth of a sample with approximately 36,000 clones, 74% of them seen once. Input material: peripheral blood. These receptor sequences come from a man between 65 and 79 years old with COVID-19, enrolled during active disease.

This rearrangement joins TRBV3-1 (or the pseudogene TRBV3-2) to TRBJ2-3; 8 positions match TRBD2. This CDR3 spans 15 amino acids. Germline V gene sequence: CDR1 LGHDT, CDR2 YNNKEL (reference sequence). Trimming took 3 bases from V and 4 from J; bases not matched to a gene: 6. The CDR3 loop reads CASSQNRLASDTQYF. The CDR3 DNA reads TGTGCCAGCAGCCAGAACCGACTAGCGTCAGATACGCAGTATTTT.

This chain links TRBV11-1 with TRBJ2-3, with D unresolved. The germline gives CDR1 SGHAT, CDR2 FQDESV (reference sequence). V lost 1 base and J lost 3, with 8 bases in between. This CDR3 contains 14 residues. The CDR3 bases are TGTGCCAGCAGCTTAGGAGCCGGGACAGATACGCAGTATTTT. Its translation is CASSLGAGTDTQYF.

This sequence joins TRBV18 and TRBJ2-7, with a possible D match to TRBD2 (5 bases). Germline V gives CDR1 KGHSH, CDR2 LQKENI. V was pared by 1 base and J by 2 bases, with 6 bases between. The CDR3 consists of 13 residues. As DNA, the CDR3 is TGTGCCAGCTCACCACAGGAGGCCTACGAGCAGTACTTC. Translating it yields CASSPQEAYEQYF.

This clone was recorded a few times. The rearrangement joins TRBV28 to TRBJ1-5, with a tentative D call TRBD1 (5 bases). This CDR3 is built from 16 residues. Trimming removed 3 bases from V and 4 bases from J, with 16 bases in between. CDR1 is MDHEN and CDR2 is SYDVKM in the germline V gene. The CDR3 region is CASSFGAGRENQPQHF. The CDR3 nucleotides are TGTGCCAGCAGTTTTGGGGCCGGGAGGGAGAATCAGCCCCAGCATTTT.

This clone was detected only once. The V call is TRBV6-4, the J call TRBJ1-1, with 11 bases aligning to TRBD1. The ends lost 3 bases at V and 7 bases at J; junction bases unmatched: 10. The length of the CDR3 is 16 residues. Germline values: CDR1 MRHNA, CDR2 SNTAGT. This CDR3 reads CASSEHPGQGVGEAFF. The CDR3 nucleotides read TGTGCCAGCAGTGAGCATCCGGGACAGGGGGTCGGTGAAGCTTTCTTT.

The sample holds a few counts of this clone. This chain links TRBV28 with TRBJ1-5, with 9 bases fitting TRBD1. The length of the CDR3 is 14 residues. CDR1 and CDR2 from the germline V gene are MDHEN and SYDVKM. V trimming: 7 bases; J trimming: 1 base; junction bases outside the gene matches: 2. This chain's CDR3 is CASIGQGSNQPQHF. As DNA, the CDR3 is TGTGCCAGCATCGGACAGGGGAGCAATCAGCCCCAGCATTTT.

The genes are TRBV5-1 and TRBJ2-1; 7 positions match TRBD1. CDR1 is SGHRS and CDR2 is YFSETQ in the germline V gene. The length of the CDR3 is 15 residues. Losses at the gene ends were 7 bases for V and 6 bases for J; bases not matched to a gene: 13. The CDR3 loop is CASYDPGGSSNEQFF. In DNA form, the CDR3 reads TGCGCCAGCTACGACCCAGGGGGTTCTTCCAATGAGCAGTTCTTC.

The CDR3 sequence is CATCDRGQPQHF. The CDR3 DNA reads TGCGCCACTTGCGACAGGGGTCAGCCCCAGCATTTT. The chain has TRBV10-1 and TRBJ1-5; TRBD1 matches at 8 bases. The CDR3 covers 12 residues. From germline, CDR1 is WNHNN and CDR2 SYGVQD (reference sequence). V shed 10 bases and J 6 bases; nucleotides not matched to a gene: 5.

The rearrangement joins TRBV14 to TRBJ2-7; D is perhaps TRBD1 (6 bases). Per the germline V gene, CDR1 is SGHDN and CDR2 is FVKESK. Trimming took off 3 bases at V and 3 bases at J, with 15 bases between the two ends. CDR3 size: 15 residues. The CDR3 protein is CASSQVGGFSYEQYF. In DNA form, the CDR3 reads TGTGCCAGCAGCCAGGTAGGGGGTTTTAGCTACGAGCAGTACTTC.

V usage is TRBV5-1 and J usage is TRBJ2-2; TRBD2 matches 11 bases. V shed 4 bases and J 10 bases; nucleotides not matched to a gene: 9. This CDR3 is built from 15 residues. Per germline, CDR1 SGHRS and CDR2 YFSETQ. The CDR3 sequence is CASSASSGRLEELFF. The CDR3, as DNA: TGCGCCAGCAGCGCATCTAGCGGGAGGCTCGAGGAGCTGTTTTTT.

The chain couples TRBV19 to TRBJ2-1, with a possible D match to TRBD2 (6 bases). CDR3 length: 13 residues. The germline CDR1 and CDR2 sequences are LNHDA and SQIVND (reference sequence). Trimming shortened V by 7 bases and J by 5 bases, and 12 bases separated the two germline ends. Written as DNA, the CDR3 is TGTGCCAGTAAGACGCGGGAACACAATGAGCAGTTCTTC. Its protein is CASKTREHNEQFF.

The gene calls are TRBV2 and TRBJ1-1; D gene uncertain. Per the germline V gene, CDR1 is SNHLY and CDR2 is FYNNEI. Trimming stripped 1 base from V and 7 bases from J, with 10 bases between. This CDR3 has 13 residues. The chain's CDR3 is CASSEGGVGEAFF. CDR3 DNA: TGTGCCAGCAGTGAAGGCGGCGTGGGTGAAGCTTTCTTT.

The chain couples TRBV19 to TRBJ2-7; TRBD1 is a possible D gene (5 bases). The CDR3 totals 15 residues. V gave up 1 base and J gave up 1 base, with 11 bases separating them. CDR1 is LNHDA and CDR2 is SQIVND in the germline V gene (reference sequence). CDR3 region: CASSIVQGVSYEQYF. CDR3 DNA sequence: TGTGCCAGTAGTATAGTCCAGGGTGTATCCTACGAGCAGTACTTC.

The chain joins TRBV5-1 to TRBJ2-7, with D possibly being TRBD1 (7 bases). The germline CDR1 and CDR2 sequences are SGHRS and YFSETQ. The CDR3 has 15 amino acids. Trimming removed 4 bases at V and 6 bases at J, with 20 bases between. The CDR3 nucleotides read TGCGCCAGCAGCGTCCCACAGGGGAGGAGAGCCGAGCAGTACTTC. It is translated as CASSVPQGRRAEQYF. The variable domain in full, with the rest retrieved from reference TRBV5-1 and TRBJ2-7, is KAGVTQTPRYLIKTRGQQVTLSCSPISGHRSVSWYQQTPGQGLQFLFEYFSETQRNKGNFPGRFSGRQFSNSRSEMNVSTLELGDSALYLCASSVPQGRRAEQYFGPGTRLTVT.

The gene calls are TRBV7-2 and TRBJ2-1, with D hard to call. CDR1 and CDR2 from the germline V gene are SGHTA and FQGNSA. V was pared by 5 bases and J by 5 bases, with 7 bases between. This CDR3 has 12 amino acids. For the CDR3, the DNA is TGTGCCAGCAGCCCTAACCACAATGAGCAGTTCTTC. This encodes CASSPNHNEQFF.

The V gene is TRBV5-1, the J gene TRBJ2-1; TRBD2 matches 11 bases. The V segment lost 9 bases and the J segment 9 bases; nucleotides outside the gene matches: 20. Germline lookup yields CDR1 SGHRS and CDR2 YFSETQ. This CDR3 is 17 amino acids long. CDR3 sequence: CATKVSGRAQGTGEQFF. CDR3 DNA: TGCGCCACCAAGGTTAGCGGGAGGGCCCAGGGAACCGGTGAGCAGTTCTTC.

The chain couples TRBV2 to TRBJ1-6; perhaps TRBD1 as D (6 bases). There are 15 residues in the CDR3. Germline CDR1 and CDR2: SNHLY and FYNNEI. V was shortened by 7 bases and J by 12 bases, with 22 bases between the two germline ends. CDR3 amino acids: CASMRGWQVREPLHF. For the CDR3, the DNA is TGTGCCAGCATGAGGGGGTGGCAGGTCCGTGAACCCCTCCACTTT.

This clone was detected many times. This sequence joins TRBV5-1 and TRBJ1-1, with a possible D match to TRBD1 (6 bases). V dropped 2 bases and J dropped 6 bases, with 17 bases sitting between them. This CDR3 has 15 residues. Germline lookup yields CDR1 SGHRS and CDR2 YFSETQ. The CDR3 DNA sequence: TGCGCCAGCAGCTTAAGCGGGGGCTCGGTCGCTGAAGCTTTCTTT. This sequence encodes CASSLSGGSVAEAFF. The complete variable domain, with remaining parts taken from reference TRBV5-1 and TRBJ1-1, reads KAGVTQTPRYLIKTRGQQVTLSCSPISGHRSVSWYQQTPGQGLQFLFEYFSETQRNKGNFPGRFSGRQFSNSRSEMNVSTLELGDSALYLCASSLSGGSVAEAFFGQGTRLTVV.

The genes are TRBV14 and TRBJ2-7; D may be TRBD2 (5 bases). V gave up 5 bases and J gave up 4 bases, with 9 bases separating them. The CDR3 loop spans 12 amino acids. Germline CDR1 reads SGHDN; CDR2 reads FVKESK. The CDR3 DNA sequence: TGTGCCAGCAGCTCGGGGATGTACGAGCAGTACTTC. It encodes CASSSGMYEQYF.

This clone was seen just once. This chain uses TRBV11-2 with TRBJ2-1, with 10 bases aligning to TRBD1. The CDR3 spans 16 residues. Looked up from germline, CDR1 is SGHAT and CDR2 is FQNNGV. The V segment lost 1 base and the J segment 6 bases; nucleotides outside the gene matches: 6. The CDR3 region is CASSLAPRTGGNEQFF. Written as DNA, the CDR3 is TGTGCCAGCAGCTTAGCGCCTAGGACAGGGGGCAATGAGCAGTTCTTC.

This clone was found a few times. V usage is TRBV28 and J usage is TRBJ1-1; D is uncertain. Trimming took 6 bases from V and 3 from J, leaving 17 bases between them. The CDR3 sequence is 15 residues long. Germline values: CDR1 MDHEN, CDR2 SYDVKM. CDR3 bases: TGTGCCAGCAGCCCGATAATGGTGGCGGACACTGAAGCTTTCTTT. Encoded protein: CASSPIMVADTEAFF. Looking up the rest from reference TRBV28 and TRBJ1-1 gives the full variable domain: DVKVTQSSRYLVKRTGEKVFLECVQDMDHENMFWYRQDPGLGLRLIYFSYDVKMKEKGDIPEGYSVSREKKERFSLILESASTNQTSMYLCASSPIMVADTEAFFGQGTRLTVV.

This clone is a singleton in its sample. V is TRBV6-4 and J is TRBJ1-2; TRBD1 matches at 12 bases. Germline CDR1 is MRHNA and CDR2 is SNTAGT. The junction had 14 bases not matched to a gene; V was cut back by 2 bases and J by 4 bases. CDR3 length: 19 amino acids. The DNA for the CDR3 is TGTGCCAGCAGTGACAAATCAACCGGGACAGGGGGCGCAAGCTATGGCTACACCTTC. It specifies CASSDKSTGTGGASYGYTF.

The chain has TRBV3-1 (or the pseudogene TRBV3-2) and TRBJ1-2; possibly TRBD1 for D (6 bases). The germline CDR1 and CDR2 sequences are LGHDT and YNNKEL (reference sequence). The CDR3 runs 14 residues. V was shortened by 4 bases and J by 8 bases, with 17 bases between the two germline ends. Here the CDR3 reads CASSLQGLVGGYTF. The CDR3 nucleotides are TGTGCCAGCAGCCTACAGGGTTTAGTTGGAGGCTACACCTTC.

CDR3 in DNA: TGTGCCAGTAGTATGACGGCCCAGGGAGGCTACACCTTC. This translates into CASSMTAQGGYTF. The rearrangement uses TRBV19 and TRBJ1-2; possible D gene TRBD1, 5 bases. The CDR3 contains 13 residues. Germline V gene sequence: CDR1 LNHDA, CDR2 SQIVND (reference sequence). V was cut by 3 bases and J by 8 bases, with 13 bases left in between.

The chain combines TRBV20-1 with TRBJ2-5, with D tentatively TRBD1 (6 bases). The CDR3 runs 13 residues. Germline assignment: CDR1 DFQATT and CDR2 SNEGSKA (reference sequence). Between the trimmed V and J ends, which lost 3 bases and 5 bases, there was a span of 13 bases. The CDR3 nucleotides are TGCAGTGCTAGTTCTACAGGGATGGAGACCCAGTACTTC. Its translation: CSASSTGMETQYF.

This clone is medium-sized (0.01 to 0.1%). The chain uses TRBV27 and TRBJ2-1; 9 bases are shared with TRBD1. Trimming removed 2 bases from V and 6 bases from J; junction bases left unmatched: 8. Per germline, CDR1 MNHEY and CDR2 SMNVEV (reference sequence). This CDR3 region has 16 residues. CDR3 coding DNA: TGTGCCAGCAGTTTACTGGGGACAGGGATTGGCAATGAGCAGTTCTTC. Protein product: CASSLLGTGIGNEQFF.

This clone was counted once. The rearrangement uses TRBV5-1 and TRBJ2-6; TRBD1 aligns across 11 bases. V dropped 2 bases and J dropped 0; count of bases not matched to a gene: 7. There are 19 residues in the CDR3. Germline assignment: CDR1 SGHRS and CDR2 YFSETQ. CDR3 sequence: CASSFSPGTGGSGANVLTF. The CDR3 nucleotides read TGCGCCAGCAGCTTTTCCCCAGGGACAGGGGGCTCTGGGGCCAACGTCCTGACTTTC.

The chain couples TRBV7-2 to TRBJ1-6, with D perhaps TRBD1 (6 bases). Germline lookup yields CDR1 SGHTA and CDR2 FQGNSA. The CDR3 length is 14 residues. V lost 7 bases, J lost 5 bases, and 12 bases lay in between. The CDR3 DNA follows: TGTGCCAGCAACCCTACAGGGAATAATTCACCCCTCCACTTT. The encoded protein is CASNPTGNNSPLHF.

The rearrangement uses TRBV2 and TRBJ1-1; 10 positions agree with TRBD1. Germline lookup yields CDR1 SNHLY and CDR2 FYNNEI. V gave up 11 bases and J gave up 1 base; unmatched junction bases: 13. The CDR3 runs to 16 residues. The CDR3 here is CAGRGGQGVGNTEAFF. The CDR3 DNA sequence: TGTGCCGGACGCGGCGGACAGGGGGTTGGGAACACTGAAGCTTTCTTT.

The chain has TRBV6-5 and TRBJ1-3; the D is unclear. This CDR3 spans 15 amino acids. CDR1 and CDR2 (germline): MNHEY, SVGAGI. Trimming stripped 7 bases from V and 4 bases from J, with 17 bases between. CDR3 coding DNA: TGTGCCAGCACCCAGGTTCTGGAAACAGGAAACACCATATATTTT. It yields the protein CASTQVLETGNTIYF.